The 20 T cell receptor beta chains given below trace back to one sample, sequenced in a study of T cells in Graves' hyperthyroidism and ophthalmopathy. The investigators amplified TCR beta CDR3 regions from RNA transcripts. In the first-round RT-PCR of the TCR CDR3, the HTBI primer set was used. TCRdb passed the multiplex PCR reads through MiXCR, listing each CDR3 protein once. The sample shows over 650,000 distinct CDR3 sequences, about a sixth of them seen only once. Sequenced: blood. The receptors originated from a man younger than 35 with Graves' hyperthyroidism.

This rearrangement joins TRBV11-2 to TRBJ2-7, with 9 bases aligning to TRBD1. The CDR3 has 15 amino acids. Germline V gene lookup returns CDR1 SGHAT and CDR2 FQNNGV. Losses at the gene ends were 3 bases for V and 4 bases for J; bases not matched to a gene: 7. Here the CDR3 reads CASSFDRGVMYEQYF. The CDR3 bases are TGTGCCAGCAGCTTCGACAGGGGGGTCATGTACGAGCAGTACTTC. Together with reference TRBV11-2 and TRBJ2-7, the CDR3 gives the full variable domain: EAGVAQSPRYKIIEKRQSVAFWCNPISGHATLYWYQQILGQGPKLLIQFQNNGVVDDSQLPKDRFSAERLKGVDSTLKIQPAKLEDSAVYLCASSFDRGVMYEQYFGPGTRLTVT.

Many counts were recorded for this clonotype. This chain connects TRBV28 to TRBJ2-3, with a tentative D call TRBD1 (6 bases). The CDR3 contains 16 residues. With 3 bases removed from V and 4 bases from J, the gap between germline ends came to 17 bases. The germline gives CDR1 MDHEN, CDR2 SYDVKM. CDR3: CASSFQRGSKADTQYF. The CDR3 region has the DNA TGTGCCAGCAGTTTCCAAAGGGGGAGTAAGGCAGATACGCAGTATTTT.

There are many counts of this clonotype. The CDR3 region is CASSLALAGLLHEQYF. CDR3 nucleotide sequence: TGTGCCAGCAGTTTAGCGCTAGCGGGACTCCTCCACGAGCAGTACTTC. This chain links TRBV28 with TRBJ2-7; TRBD2 agrees at 9 bases. This CDR3 is built from 16 residues. Germline V gene lookup returns CDR1 MDHEN and CDR2 SYDVKM. J gave up 5 bases and V 2 bases, and 10 bases lay outside the gene matches.

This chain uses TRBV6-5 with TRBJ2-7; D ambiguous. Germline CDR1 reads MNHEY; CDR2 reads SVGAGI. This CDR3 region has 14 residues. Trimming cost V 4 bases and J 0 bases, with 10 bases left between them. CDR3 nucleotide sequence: TGTGCCAGCAGTTCCCCGCTAGACTCCTACGAGCAGTACTTC. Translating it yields CASSSPLDSYEQYF.

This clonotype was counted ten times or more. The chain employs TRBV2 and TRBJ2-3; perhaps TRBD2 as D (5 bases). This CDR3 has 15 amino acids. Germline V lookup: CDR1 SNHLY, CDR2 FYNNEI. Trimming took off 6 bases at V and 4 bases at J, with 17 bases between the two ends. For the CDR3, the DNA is TGTGCCAGCAGCCTTACCTCGGCGGGCTCAGATACGCAGTATTTT. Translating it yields CASSLTSAGSDTQYF.

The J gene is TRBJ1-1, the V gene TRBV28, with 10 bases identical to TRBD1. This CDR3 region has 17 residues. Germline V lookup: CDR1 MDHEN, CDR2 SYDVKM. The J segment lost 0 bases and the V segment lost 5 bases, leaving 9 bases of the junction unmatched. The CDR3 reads CASSDIDRGRMNTEAFF. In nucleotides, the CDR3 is TGTGCCAGCAGTGACATCGACAGGGGGCGGATGAACACTGAAGCTTTCTTT.

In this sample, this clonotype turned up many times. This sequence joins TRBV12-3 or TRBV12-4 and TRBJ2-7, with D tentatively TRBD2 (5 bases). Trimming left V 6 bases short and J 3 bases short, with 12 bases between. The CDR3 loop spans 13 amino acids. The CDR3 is CASRLDGIYEQYF. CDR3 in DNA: TGTGCCAGCAGATTGGACGGGATCTACGAGCAGTACTTC.

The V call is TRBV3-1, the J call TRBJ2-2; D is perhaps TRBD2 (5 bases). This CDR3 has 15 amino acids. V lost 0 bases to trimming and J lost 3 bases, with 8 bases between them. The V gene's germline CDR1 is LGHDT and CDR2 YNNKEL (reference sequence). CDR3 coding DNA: TGTGCCAGCAGCCAAGAAGGGAGATACACCGGGGAGCTGTTTTTT. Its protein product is CASSQEGRYTGELFF.

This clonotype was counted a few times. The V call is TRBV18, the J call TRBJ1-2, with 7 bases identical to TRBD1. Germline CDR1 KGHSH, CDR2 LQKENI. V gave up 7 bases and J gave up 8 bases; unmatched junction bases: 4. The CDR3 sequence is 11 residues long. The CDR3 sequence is CASFGTDGYTF. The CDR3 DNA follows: TGTGCCAGCTTCGGGACAGACGGCTACACCTTC.

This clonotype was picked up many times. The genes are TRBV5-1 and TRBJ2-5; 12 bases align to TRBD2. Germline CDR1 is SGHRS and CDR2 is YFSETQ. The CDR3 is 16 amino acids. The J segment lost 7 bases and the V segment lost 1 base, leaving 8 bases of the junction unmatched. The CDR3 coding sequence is TGCGCCAGCAGCTTGACCCTAGCGGGAGGGCCGGGGACCCAGTACTTC. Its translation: CASSLTLAGGPGTQYF.

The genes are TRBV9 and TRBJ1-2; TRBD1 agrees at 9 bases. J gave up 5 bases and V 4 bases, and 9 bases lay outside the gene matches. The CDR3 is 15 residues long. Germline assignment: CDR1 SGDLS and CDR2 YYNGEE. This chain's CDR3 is CASSLGDREGYGYTF. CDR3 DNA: TGTGCCAGCAGCTTGGGGGACAGGGAGGGATATGGCTACACCTTC.

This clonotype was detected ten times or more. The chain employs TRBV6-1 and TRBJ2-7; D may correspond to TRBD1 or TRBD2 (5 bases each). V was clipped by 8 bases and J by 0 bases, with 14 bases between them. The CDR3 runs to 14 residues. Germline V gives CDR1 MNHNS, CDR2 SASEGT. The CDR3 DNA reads TGTGCCAGCCGGTGGGACCGGAGCTCCTACGAGCAGTACTTC. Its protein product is CASRWDRSSYEQYF.

CDR3 DNA sequence: TGTGCCAGCAGCTTGGGGCAGGGGGCTCAGTTCTTC. Protein: CASSLGQGAQFF. V gene TRBV12-3 or TRBV12-4 combines with J gene TRBJ2-4, with TRBD1 matching over 8 bases. The end of the DNA aligns better with TRBJ2-1, so the J call may be wrong. The CDR3 extends over 12 amino acids.

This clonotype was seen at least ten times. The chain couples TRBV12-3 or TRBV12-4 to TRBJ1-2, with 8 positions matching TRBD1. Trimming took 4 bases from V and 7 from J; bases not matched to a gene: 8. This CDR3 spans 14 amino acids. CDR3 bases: TGTGCCAGCAGTTCCTCGACAGGGGCATCTGGCTACACCTTC. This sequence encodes CASSSSTGASGYTF.

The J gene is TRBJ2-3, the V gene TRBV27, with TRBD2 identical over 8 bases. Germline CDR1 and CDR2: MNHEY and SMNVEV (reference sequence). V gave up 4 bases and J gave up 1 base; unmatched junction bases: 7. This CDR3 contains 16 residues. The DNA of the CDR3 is TGTGCCAGCAGTTCATTAAGCGGGAGAGGCACAGATACGCAGTATTTT. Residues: CASSSLSGRGTDTQYF.

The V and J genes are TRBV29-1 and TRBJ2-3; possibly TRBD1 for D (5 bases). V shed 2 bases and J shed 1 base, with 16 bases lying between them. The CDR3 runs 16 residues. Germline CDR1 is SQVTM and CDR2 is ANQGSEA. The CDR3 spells CSVEWRGWGGTDTQYF. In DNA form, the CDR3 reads TGCAGCGTTGAATGGAGAGGATGGGGCGGCACAGATACGCAGTATTTT.

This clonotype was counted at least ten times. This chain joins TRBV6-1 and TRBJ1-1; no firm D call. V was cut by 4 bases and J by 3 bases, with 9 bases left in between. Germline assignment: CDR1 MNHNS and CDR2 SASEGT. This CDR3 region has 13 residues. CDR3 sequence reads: CASSAASHTEAFF. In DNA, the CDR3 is TGTGCCAGCAGTGCGGCATCCCACACTGAAGCTTTCTTT.

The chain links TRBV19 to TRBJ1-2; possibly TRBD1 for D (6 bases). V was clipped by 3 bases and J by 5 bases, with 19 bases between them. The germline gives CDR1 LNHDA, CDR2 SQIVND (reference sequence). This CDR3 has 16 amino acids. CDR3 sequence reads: CASSIPPGTSAYGYTF. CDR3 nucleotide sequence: TGTGCCAGTAGTATTCCGCCGGGGACATCCGCTTATGGCTACACCTTC.

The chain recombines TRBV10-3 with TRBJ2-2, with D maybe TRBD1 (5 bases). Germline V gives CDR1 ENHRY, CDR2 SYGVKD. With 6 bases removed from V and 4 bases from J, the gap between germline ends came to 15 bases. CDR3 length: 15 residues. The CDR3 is CAISPDSPSTGELFF. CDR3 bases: TGTGCCATCAGCCCTGACAGCCCATCCACCGGGGAGCTGTTTTTT.

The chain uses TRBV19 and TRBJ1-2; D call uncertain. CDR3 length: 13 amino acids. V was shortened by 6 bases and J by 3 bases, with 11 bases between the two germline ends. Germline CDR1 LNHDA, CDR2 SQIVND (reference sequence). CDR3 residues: CASRVATDYGYTF. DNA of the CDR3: TGTGCCAGTAGGGTTGCGACGGACTATGGCTACACCTTC.